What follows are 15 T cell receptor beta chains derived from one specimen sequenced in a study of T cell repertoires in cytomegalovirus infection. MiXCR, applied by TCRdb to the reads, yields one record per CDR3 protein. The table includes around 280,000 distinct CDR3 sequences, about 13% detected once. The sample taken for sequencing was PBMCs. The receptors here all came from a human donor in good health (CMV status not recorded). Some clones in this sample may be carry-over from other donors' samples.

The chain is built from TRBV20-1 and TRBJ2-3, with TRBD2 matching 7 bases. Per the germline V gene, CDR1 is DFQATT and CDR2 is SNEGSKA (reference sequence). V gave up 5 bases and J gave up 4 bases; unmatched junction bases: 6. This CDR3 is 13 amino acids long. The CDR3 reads CSALKAGSDTQYF. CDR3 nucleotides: TGCAGTGCTCTGAAAGCGGGGTCAGATACGCAGTATTTT.

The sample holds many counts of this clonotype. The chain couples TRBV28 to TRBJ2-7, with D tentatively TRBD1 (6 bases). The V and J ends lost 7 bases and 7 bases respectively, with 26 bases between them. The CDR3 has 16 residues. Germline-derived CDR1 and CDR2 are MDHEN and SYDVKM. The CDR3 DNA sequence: TGTGCCAGCACACGCCCCTCGACAGGAGGCCTTCGGGAGCAGTACTTC. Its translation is CASTRPSTGGLREQYF.

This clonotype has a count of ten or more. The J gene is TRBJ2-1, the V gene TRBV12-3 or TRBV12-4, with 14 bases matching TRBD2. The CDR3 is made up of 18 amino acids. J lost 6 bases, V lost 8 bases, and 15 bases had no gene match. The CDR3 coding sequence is TGTGCCAGCGTCTCCCCGGGACTAGCGGGGGACCACTTCAATGAGCAGTTCTTC. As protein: CASVSPGLAGDHFNEQFF.

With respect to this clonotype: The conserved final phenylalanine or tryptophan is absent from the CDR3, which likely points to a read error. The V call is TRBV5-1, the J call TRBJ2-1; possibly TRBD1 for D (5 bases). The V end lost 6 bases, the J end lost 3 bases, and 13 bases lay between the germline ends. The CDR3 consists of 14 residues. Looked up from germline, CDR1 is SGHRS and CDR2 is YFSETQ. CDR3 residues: CASKLDTNYNEQFL. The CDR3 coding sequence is TGCGCCAGCAAGCTGGACACGAACTACAATGAGCAGTTCTTA.

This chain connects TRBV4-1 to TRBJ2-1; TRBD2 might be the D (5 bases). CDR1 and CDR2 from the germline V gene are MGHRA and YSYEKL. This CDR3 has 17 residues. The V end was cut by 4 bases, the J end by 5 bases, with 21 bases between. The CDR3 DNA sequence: TGCGCCAGCAGCCTCGGCCCCCTCGGTGGGAGCGACAATGAGCAGTTCTTC. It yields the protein CASSLGPLGGSDNEQFF.

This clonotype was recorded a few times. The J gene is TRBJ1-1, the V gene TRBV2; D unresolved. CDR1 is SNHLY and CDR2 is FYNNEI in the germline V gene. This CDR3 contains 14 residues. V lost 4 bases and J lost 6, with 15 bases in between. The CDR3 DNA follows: TGTGCCAGCAGTGGCCGGGCTGGTGGGGCTGAAGCTTTCTTT. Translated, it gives CASSGRAGGAEAFF.

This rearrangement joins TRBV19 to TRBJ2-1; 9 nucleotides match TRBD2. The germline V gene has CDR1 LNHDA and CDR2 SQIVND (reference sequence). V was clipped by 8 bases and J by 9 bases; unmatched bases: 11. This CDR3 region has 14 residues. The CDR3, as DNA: TGTGCCAGTGCCAACAGCGGGAGGTACGGTGAGCAGTTCTTC. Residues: CASANSGRYGEQFF.

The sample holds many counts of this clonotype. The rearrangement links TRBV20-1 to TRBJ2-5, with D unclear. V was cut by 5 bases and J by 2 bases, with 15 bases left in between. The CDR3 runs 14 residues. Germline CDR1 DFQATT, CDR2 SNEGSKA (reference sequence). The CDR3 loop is CSAPRASEQETQYF. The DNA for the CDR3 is TGCAGTGCTCCAAGGGCTAGTGAGCAAGAGACCCAGTACTTC.

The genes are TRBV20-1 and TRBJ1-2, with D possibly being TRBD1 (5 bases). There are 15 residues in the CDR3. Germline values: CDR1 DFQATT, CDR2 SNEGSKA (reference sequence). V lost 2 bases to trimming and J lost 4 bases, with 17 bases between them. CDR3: CSARRGGGEGYGYTF. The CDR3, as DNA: TGCAGTGCTAGACGGGGGGGAGGGGAGGGCTATGGCTACACCTTC.

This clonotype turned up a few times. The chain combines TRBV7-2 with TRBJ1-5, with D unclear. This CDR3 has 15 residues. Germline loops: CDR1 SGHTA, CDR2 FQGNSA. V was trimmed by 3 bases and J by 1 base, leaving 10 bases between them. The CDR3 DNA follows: TGTGCCAGCAGCTTCAAGGTTTTAAGCAATCAGCCCCAGCATTTT. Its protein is CASSFKVLSNQPQHF.

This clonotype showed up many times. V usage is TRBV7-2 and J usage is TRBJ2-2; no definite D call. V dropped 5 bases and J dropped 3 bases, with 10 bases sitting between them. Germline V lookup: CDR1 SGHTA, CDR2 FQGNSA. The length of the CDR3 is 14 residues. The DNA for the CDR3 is TGTGCCAGCAGCGCAACAATTTACACCGGGGAGCTGTTTTTT. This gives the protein CASSATIYTGELFF.

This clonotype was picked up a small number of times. The CDR3 nucleotides read TGTGCCAGCAGTACGGACCCGAGCTCCTACAATGAGCAGTTCTTC. Amino acids: CASSTDPSSYNEQFF. The V call is TRBV5-5, the J call TRBJ2-1; D gene unclear. Germline assignment: CDR1 SGHKS and CDR2 YYEKEE (reference sequence). V was clipped by 5 bases and J by 0 bases, with 12 bases between them. This CDR3 spans 15 amino acids.

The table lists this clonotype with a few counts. The DNA for the CDR3 is TGCAGCGCCGGGACTAGCTTAGCCTACGAGCAGTACTTC. This translates into CSAGTSLAYEQYF. V usage is TRBV29-1 and J usage is TRBJ2-7; 9 bases map to TRBD2. The V gene end was trimmed by 7 bases and the J gene end by 2 bases; junction bases not matched to a gene: 6. The CDR3 consists of 13 residues. CDR1 and CDR2 from the germline V gene are SQVTM and ANQGSEA.

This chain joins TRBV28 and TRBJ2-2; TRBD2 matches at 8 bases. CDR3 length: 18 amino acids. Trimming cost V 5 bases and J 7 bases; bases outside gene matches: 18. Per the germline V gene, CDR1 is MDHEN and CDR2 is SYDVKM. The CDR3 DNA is TGTGCCAGCAGTCAGGTGCCACCCGGGGGGGTCCTAGGCGGGGAGCTGTTTTTT. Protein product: CASSQVPPGGVLGGELFF.

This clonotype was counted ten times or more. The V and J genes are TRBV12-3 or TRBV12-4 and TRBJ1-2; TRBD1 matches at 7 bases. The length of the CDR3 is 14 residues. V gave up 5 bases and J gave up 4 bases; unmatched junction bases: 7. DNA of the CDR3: TGTGCCAGCAGTGGATCGGGACAGTTCTATGGCTACACCTTC. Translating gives CASSGSGQFYGYTF.